The clone carrying this T cell receptor beta chain was counted at least ten times. The entry originates in a study of T cells in Graves' hyperthyroidism and ophthalmopathy. Study-wide context: Peripheral blood sampling occurred at initial diagnosis, before any treatment.

CDR1 and CDR2 (germline): SNHLY, FYNNEI. Trimming cost V 6 bases and J 0 bases; bases outside gene matches: 4. The CDR3 is made up of 14 amino acids. The source material, RNA transcripts, was used to amplify TCR beta CDR3 regions. Carried out on the TCR CDR3, a first-round RT-PCR used the HTBI primer set. TCRdb itself ran the multiplex PCR reads through MiXCR, one entry per CDR3 protein. Found here are 500,000 or so distinct CDR3 sequences, roughly a sixth of them singletons; the top ten hold roughly 15%. The PBMCs were sourced from fresh peripheral blood (about 9.7 ml). This sequence was found in a woman aged 18-29 years with Graves' ophthalmopathy. The sample consisted of blood. The gene calls are TRBV2 and TRBJ2-7; TRBD1 agrees at 8 bases. CDR3 nucleotides: TGTGCCAGCAGGGGACAGGAGGGCTCCTACGAGCAGTACTTC. Its translation: CASRGQEGSYEQYF.